This T cell receptor (beta chain) appears in the sequencing data of a study of CD8 T cells in Susac syndrome. Only a few counts were recorded for this clonotype. The germline gives CDR1 SGHTA, CDR2 FQGNSA. V gave up 5 bases and J gave up 5 bases; unmatched junction bases: 3. This CDR3 has 14 amino acids. Reverse transcription used about 0.45 to 1 ug RNA and random hexamers. Using its own MiXCR run on the immunoSEQ multiplex PCR reads, TCRdb lists one record per CDR3 protein. The sample lists some 180,000 distinct CDR3 sequences, about 95% occurring once. Sequenced input: CD4+ T cells from PBMCs. The V call is TRBV7-2, the J call TRBJ2-1; TRBD2 matches at 10 bases. The source of this sequence is a human donor in good health. The CDR3 sequence is CASSPTSGHNEQFF. The CDR3 bases are TGTGCCAGCAGCCCGACTAGCGGGCACAATGAGCAGTTCTTC.